The 6 T cell receptor beta chains listed next were all sequenced from one sample in a study of OX40 agonist ivuxolimab in advanced cancers. Library preparation used the immunoSEQ multiplex PCR assay. TCRdb retrieved this table from immuneACCESS and kept in-frame rearrangements only. Not all clones are present; in checked studies, unresolved V genes account for under half, and no reason is known for the remainder. This sample is represented by 70,000 to 90,000 clones; roughly 89% of them were singletons. Of the sample, about an eighth is held by the ten largest clones. The sequenced sample was CD4+ or CD8+ T cells sorted from blood, obtained in a trial of the OX40 agonist ivuxolimab. These receptors were collected from an adult with an advanced solid tumor such as melanoma, head and neck, liver or kidney cancer.

J is TRBJ2-3 and V is TRBV6-1; D is unresolved. V was cut by 1 base and J by 1 base, with 12 bases left in between. Germline CDR1 reads MNHNS; CDR2 reads SASEGT. There are 16 residues in the CDR3. CDR3 sequence reads: CASSEVGRIGTDTQYF. The CDR3 DNA is TGTGCCAGCAGTGAAGTGGGTCGTATTGGCACAGATACGCAGTATTTT.

This CDR3 reads CAGAPEDAQYF. The CDR3 DNA reads as TGTGCCGGCGCCCCGGAAGACGCGCAGTATTTT. V gene TRBV7-9 combines with J gene TRBJ2-3; D is unresolved. Germline lookup yields CDR1 SEHNR and CDR2 FQNEAQ (reference sequence). The CDR3 is 11 amino acids. Trimming stripped 11 bases from V and 10 bases from J, with 16 bases between.

The chain is built from TRBV5-7 and TRBJ1-4; TRBD1 might be the D (5 bases). TRBV5-7 is an ORF, with its function uncertain. V was shortened by 0 bases and J by 8 bases, with 20 bases between the two germline ends. The CDR3 has 17 residues. The DNA for the CDR3 is TGTGCCAGCAGCTTGGGGATAGGGGACCGCAGGAGCGAAAAACTGTTTTTT. Amino acid sequence: CASSLGIGDRRSEKLFF.

J is TRBJ1-4 and V is TRBV6-5; D perhaps matches TRBD1 (5 bases). The CDR3 is 15 residues long. Trimming removed 7 bases from V and 8 bases from J, with 20 bases in between. Germline lookup yields CDR1 MNHEY and CDR2 SVGAGI. The CDR3 DNA sequence: TGTGCCAGCACCTTAGTGGGGGGAATAGGGGAAAAACTGTTTTTT. Its translation: CASTLVGGIGEKLFF.

This chain uses TRBV5-1 with TRBJ2-5; perhaps D is TRBD1 or TRBD2 (5 bases each). The J call may be in error: the DNA end matches TRBJ2-7 better. This CDR3 is 15 amino acids long. Germline values: CDR1 SGHRS, CDR2 YFSETQ. CDR3 region: CASSLAPGLSYEQYF. CDR3 in DNA: TGCGCCAGCAGCTTGGCACCGGGGCTCTCCTACGAGCAGTACTTC.

The J gene is TRBJ2-1, the V gene TRBV7-9; 10 nucleotides align to TRBD1. J was trimmed by 9 bases and V by 1 base; bases with no gene match: 9. The CDR3 has 16 amino acids. Germline assignment: CDR1 SEHNR and CDR2 FQNEAQ (reference sequence). CDR3 residues: CASSLGGSGTGAEQFF. CDR3 sequence (DNA): TGTGCCAGCAGCTTAGGGGGCTCCGGGACAGGGGCTGAGCAGTTCTTC.